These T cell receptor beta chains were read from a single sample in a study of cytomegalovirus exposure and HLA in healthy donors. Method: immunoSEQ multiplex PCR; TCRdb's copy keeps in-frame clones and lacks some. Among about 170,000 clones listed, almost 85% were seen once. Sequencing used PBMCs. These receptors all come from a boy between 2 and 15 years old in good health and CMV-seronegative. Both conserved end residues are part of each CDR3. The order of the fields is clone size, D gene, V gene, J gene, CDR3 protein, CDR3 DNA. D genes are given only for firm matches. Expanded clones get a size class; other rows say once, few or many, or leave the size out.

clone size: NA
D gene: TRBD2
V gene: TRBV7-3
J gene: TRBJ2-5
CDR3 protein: CASSLSSGRAETQYF
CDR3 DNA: TGTGCCAGCAGCTTGTCTAGCGGGAGGGCCGAGACCCAGTACTTC

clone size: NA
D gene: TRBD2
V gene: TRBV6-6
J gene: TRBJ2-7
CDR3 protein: CASSSSGRPSYEQYF
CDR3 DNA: TGTGCCAGCAGTAGTAGCGGGAGGCCTTCCTACGAGCAGTACTTC

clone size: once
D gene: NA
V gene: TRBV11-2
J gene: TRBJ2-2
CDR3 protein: CASTEQGEGTGELFF
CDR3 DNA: TGTGCCAGCACCGAACAGGGGGAGGGCACCGGGGAGCTGTTTTTT

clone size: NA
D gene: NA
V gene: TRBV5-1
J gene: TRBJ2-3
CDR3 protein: CASSPAGGGGGSDTQYF
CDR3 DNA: TGCGCCAGCAGCCCCGCGGGTGGAGGTGGCGGGTCAGATACGCAGTATTTT

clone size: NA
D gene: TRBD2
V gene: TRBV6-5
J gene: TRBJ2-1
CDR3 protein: CASSTNSGRGDEQFF
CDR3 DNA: TGTGCCAGCAGCACGAATAGCGGGAGGGGTGATGAGCAGTTCTTC

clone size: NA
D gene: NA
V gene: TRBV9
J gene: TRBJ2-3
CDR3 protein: CASSVVAEGNTDTQYF
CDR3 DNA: TGTGCCAGCAGCGTAGTCGCCGAGGGAAACACAGATACGCAGTATTTT

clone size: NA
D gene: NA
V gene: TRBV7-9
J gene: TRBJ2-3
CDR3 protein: CASSLDVASGTDTQYF
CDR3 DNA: TGTGCCAGCAGCTTAGATGTCGCTAGCGGCACAGATACGCAGTATTTT

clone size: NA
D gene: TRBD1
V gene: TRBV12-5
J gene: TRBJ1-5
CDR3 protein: CASGPTGGNQPQHF
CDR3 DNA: TGTGCTAGTGGCCCCACAGGGGGTAATCAGCCCCAGCATTTT

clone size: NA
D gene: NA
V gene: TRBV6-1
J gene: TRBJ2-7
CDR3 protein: CASSAQITGNYEQYF
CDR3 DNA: TGTGCCAGCAGTGCGCAGATAACGGGGAACTACGAGCAGTACTTC

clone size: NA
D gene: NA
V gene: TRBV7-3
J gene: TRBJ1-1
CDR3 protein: CASSSSGQGRTEAFF
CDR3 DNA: TGTGCCAGCAGCTCCTCGGGGCAGGGGCGTACTGAAGCTTTCTTT

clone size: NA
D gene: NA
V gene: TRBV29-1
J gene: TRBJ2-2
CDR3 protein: CSVEVWQGRTGELFF
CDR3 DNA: TGCAGCGTTGAAGTATGGCAGGGGAGAACCGGGGAGCTGTTTTTT

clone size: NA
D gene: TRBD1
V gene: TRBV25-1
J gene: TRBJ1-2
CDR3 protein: CASSEATAGTGDGYTF
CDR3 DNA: TGTGCCAGCAGTGAGGCTACCGCCGGGACAGGGGACGGCTACACCTTC

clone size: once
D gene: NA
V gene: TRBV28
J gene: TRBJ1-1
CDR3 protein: CASSLPAEQALNTEAFF
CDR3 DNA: TGTGCCAGCAGTTTGCCCGCGGAACAGGCCCTGAACACTGAAGCTTTCTTT

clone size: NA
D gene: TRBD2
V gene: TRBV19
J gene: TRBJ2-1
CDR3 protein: CASNRLAGGTYNEQFF
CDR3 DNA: TGTGCCAGTAACCGACTAGCGGGAGGTACCTACAATGAGCAGTTCTTC

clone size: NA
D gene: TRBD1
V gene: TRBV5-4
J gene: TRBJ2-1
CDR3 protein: CASTFDRGYNEQFF
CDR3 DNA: TGTGCCAGCACCTTTGACAGGGGATACAATGAGCAGTTCTTC

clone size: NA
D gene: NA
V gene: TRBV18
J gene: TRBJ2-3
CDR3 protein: CASYQGTAWGTDTQYF
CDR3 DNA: TGTGCCAGCTACCAGGGCACAGCATGGGGCACAGATACGCAGTATTTT

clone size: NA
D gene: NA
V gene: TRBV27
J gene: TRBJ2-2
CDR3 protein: CASSFGRINTGELFF
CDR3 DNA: TGTGCCAGCAGTTTCGGTCGAATCAACACCGGGGAGCTGTTTTTT

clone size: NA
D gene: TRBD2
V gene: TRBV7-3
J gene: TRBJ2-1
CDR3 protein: CASSRLAVPYNEQFF
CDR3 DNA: TGTGCCAGCAGCCGACTAGCGGTCCCCTACAATGAGCAGTTCTTC

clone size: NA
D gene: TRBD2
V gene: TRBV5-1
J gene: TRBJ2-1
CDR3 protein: CASGPGLAGAEQFF
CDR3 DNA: TGCGCCAGCGGACCCGGACTAGCGGGAGCCGAGCAGTTCTTC

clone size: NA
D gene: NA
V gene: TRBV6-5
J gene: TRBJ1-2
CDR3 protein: CASSYGTNYGYTF
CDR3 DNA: TGTGCCAGCAGTTACGGGACAAATTATGGCTACACCTTC

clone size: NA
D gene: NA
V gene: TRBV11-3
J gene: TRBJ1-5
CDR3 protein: CASSLGQWADEYNQPQHF
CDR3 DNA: TGTGCCAGCAGCTTGGGGCAATGGGCCGATGAGTACAATCAGCCCCAGCATTTT

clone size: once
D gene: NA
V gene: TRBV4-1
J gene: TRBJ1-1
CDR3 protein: CASSQIQAGSTEAFF
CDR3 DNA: TGCGCCAGCAGCCAAATTCAGGCGGGGTCCACTGAAGCTTTCTTT

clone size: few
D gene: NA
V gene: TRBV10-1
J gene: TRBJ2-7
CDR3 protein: CASSGGPTYEQYF
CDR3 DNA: TGCGCCAGCAGTGGGGGCCCGACCTACGAGCAGTACTTC

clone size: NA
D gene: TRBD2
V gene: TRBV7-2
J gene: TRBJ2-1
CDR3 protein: CASSLLLAGDSYNEQFF
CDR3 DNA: TGTGCCAGCAGCTTACTTCTAGCGGGTGACTCCTACAATGAGCAGTTCTTC

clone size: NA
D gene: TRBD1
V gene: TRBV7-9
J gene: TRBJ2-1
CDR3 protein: CASSPRGGTGLNEQFF
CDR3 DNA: TGTGCCAGCAGTCCAAGGGGGGGGACAGGGCTCAATGAGCAGTTCTTC

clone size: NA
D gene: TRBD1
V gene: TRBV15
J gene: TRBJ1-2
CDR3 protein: CATSRLVGQGGGYTF
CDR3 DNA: TGTGCCACCAGCAGACTCGTAGGACAGGGAGGAGGCTACACCTTC

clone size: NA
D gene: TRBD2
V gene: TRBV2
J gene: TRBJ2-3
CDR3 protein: CASSENPGLAKGADTQYF
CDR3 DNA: TGTGCCAGCAGTGAAAATCCGGGACTAGCAAAGGGGGCAGATACGCAGTATTTT

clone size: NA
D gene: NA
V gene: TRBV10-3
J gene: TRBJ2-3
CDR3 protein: CAISELAGTTDTQYF
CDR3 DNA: TGTGCCATCAGTGAGTTGGCGGGAACCACAGATACGCAGTATTTT

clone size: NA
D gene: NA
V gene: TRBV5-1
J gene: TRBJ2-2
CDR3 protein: CASSLAGPDTGELFF
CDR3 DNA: TGCGCCAGCAGCTTGGCTGGCCCCGACACCGGGGAGCTGTTTTTT

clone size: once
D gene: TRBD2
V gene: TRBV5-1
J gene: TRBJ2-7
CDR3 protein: CASSLGTSGRSEQYF
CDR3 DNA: TGCGCCAGCAGCTTGGGGACTAGCGGGAGGAGTGAGCAGTACTTC

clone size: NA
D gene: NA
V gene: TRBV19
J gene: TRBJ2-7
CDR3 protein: CASSIRQGDSYEQYF
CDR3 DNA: TGTGCCAGTAGTATAAGGCAAGGGGACTCCTACGAGCAGTACTTC

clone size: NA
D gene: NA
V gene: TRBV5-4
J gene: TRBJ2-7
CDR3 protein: CASSLAQGGMYEQYF
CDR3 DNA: TGTGCCAGCAGCTTAGCACAGGGTGGTATGTACGAGCAGTACTTC

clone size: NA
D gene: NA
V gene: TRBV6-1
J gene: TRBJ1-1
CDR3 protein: CASSEQLETEAFF
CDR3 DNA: TGTGCCAGCAGTGAACAGCTGGAGACTGAAGCTTTCTTT

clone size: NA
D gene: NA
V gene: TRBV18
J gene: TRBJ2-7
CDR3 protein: CASSMTGVGSYEQYF
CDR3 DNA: TGTGCCAGCTCAATGACCGGGGTAGGCTCCTACGAGCAGTACTTC

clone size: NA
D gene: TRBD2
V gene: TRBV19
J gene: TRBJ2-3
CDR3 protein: CASSLELAGITDTQYF
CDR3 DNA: TGTGCCAGTAGTCTCGAACTAGCGGGGATCACAGATACGCAGTATTTT

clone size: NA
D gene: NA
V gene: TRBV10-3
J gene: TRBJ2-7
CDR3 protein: CAISGGGAGSYEQYF
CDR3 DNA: TGTGCCATCAGTGGAGGGGGAGCTGGTTCCTACGAGCAGTACTTC

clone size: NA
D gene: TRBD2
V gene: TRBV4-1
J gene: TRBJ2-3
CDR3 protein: CASSHLAGGSTDTQYF
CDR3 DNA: TGCGCCAGCAGCCACCTAGCGGGAGGAAGCACAGATACGCAGTATTTT

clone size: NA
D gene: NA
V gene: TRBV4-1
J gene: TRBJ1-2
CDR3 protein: CASSQVGRRGSTYGYTF
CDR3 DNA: TGCGCCAGCAGCCAAGTAGGTCGTAGGGGGTCGACCTATGGCTACACCTTC

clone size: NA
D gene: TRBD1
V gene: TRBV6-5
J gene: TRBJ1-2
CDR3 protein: CASRLNRGFNYGYTF
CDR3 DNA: TGTGCCAGCAGGCTAAACAGGGGCTTTAACTATGGCTACACCTTC

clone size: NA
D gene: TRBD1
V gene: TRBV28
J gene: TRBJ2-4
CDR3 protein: CASSPGQGRGGKNIQYF
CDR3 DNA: TGTGCCAGCAGTCCCGGACAGGGGAGAGGTGGTAAAAACATTCAGTACTTC

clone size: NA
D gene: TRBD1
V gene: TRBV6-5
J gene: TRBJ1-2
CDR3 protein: CASSYIGQGNFYGYTF
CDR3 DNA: TGTGCCAGCAGTTACATAGGACAGGGAAACTTCTATGGCTACACCTTC

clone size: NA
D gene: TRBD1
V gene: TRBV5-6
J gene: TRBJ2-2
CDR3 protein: CASSPDRGPAGELFF
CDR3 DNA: TGTGCCAGCAGTCCGGACAGGGGACCAGCCGGGGAGCTGTTTTTT

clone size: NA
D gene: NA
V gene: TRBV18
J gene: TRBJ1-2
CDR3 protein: CASSPISGAGYTF
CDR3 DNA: TGTGCCAGCTCACCAATTTCAGGGGCCGGCTACACCTTC

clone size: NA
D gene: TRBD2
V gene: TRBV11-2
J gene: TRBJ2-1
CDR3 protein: CASRIRAGDNEQFF
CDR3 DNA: TGTGCCAGCAGGATTAGAGCGGGAGACAATGAGCAGTTCTTC

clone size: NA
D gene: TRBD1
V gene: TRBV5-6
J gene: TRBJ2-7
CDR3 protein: CASSLGRGHSYEQYF
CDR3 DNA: TGTGCCAGCAGCTTGGGAAGGGGGCACTCCTACGAGCAGTACTTC

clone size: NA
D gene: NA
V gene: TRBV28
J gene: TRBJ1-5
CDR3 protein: CASSPVGSRSAQHF
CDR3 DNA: TGTGCCAGCAGTCCCGTGGGCTCTCGTTCGGCCCAGCATTTT